This T cell receptor (beta chain) was retrieved from a study of memory CD4+ T cells and cytomegalovirus serostatus (dated by TCRdb to between 2018 and 2020). For the wider study: A total of 33 healthy Belgian adults, of whom 9 were CMV seropositive and roughly 24 were CMV seronegative, were included in the cohort. To replicate a published TCR-based CMV serostatus classifier, the researchers sequenced the CD4+ memory TCRbeta repertoires of a Belgian cohort whose cytomegalovirus serostatus was known. The research as a whole found: Of fewer than 200 previously reported CMV-associated TCRbeta sequences, approximately 70 appeared in the CD4+ memory repertoires, each in one to five individuals. The original-framework classifier achieved a median bootstrapped AUC of about 0.95 with a 95% CI of 0.76-1.00 on the Belgian cohort. The results were read as suggesting that the CMV-associated TCR signature is, for the most part, present in the CD4+ memory repertoire. CMV serostatus prediction reached a median bootstrapped AUC of about 0.95 with the original framework and just under 0.93 with a US-trained random forest. Only CD4+CD45RO+ memory cells were sequenced, unlike the original study, which covered naive and memory CD4+ and CD8+ populations.

As concerns this clone: No cognate antigen has been identified for it. No per-base quality is available; no much larger clone lies one base away.

Single viable CD3+CD4+CD8-CD45RO+ cells were sorted as memory CD4+ T cells on a FACSAria II. CMV serostatus was determined using a Roche Elecsys assay that detects serum IgG against CMV pp150, pp28, p38 and p52. After the samples were thawed, total CD4+ T cells were enriched through positive selection using CD4 magnetic microbeads. The samples came from a different study that was designed specifically to examine the CD4+ T cell memory repertoire. Peripheral blood mononuclear cells were isolated and cryopreserved according to standard operating procedures, and serum was stored at -80 degrees C. The staining relied on CD3-PerCP (BW264/56), CD4-APC (RPA-T4), CD45RO-PE (UCHT1) and CD8-Pacific Orange (3B5) antibodies, and Sytox blue was used to exclude non-viable cells. Genomic DNA was extracted from sorted cells with the Quick-DNA Microprep Kit. Amplification of TCRbeta DNA was done with the immunoSEQ hsTCRbeta kit, following the protocol from the manufacturer. TCRbeta libraries were sequenced on an Illumina MiSeq instrument. From the authors' description of their analysis: Removing out-of-frame sequences left 2,204,828 distinct TCRbeta sequences, an average of approximately 61,000 per individual. Each individual was scored according to the count of around 160 previously reported CMV-associated TCRbeta sequences and the total productive distinct TCRbeta count. A beta-binomial model was reimplemented in Python, and scikit-learn random forests with default parameters were trained on US cohort data. On the Belgian cohort, classifier performance was reported as the median AUC, along with percentile confidence intervals, across 10,000 bootstrap iterations. Here the immuneACCESS table is served through TCRdb, limited to in-frame sequences with V and J called. Missing clones are a known gap in these copies; in checked studies unresolved V genes cover under half, and the rest lacks a known reason. For V, J and clone size, that table is used; D and trimming come from the DNA. The sample records about 38,000 clones, approximately 79% of which are singletons. The top ten hold approximately 5% of the sample.

A distance of 14 bases separates the germline ends of V and J, which lose 2 bases and 2 bases respectively. From a lookup of the germline V gene, CDR1 and CDR2 are SGHDT and YYEEEE. The CDR3 has 16 amino acids, counting the end cysteine and phenylalanine. CDR3 DNA is the only sequence kept; it has 48 bases, read in frame from the first base. The TCR sequence derives from an adult in good health and CMV-seropositive. Here the chain combines TRBV5-6 and TRBJ1-3; the D segment could be TRBD1, given 5 matching bases. Sequenced sample: memory CD4+ T cells from blood. The sequence in DNA is TGTGCCAGCAGCTTTTTCGGGGGAGCGGCTGGAAACACCATATATTTT. It encodes CASSFFGGAAGNTIYF.